The 10 T cell receptor beta chains given below trace back to one sample, sequenced in a study of human T cells and chemical hapten exposure (dated by TCRdb to the early 2020s). Libraries were made using RACE. Sequenced on a NextSeq 500. TCRdb itself trimmed the public reads at Q25 with fastp, ran MiXCR and retained productive beta chains. Identical CDR3 proteins give one entry, which carries the most common genes and DNA. The sample contains about 34,000 distinct CDR3 sequences, approximately 10% of them found a single time. Of the sample, 25% to 30% falls within the top ten clones. The time point label of this sample denotes: pre-sensitization, week 0. The treatment or condition tag for this specimen amounts to: therapeutic diphenylcyclopropenone sensitization with weekly scalp DPC. Unfractionated whole blood was collected in Tempus Blood RNA tubes, and total RNA was extracted from that blood. The source was whole blood, collected in connection with sensitization to the hapten diphenylcyclopropenone (DPC). Receptors were obtained from a man between 50 and 59 years old with alopecia areata. Some clones in this sample may be carry-over from other donors' samples.

This clonotype came up many times. The chain joins TRBV5-1 to TRBJ2-3; the match to TRBD1 covers 8 bases. The CDR3 has 14 residues. V lost 5 bases and J lost 6; bases outside the gene matches: 8. The germline V gene has CDR1 SGHRS and CDR2 YFSETQ. CDR3 DNA sequence: TGCGCCAGCAGAGACCAGGGGGCAGGGGATACGCAGTATTTT. Residues: CASRDQGAGDTQYF.

Ten or more counts support this clonotype. The chain is built from TRBV12-3 or TRBV12-4 and TRBJ2-1; D may correspond to TRBD1 or TRBD2 (6 bases each). The length of the CDR3 is 13 residues. V was cut by 4 bases and J by 9 bases, with 13 bases left in between. The CDR3 DNA is TGTGCCAGCAGTTCGGGCGAGGGGGGTGAGCAGTTCTTC. Residues: CASSSGEGGEQFF.

This clonotype came up many times. The genes are TRBV6-1 and TRBJ2-4; D is uncertain. The germline gives CDR1 MNHNS, CDR2 SASEGT. The CDR3 is 16 residues long. Trimming stripped 4 bases from V and 0 bases from J, with 13 bases between. The CDR3 DNA sequence: TGTGCCAGCAGTGGATTCCTCTCGGGAGCCAAAAACATTCAGTACTTC. It translates to CASSGFLSGAKNIQYF.

This clonotype was found many times. The CDR3 region has the DNA TGTGCCAGCAGCCCTAGCGGGAGTGAGACAGATACGCAGTATTTT. It is translated as CASSPSGSETDTQYF. The chain recombines TRBV7-9 with TRBJ2-3; 10 bases line up with TRBD2. Looked up from germline, CDR1 is SEHNR and CDR2 is FQNEAQ (reference sequence). This CDR3 comprises 15 residues. With 5 bases clipped from V and 3 bases from J, the junction kept 5 bases outside the gene matches.

This clonotype was detected ten times or more. The chain combines TRBV10-2 with TRBJ1-1, with no clear D. Trimming pared 3 bases from V and 2 bases from J, leaving 13 bases between. Germline assignment: CDR1 WSHSY and CDR2 SAAADI. This CDR3 comprises 15 residues. The CDR3 is CASSEWRASNTEAFF. In DNA, the CDR3 is TGCGCCAGCAGTGAATGGAGGGCAAGCAACACTGAAGCTTTCTTT.

This clonotype occurred a few times. This chain uses TRBV5-6 with TRBJ1-1, with 7 nucleotides matching TRBD1. CDR1 is SGHDT and CDR2 is YYEEEE in the germline V gene. CDR3 length: 15 residues. The V gene end was trimmed by 4 bases and the J gene end by 0 bases; junction bases not matched to a gene: 6. In DNA form, the CDR3 reads TGTGCCAGCAGCCCGATGACAGGGTTGAACACTGAAGCTTTCTTT. Translating gives CASSPMTGLNTEAFF.

This clonotype has just a few counts. The chain is built from TRBV5-1 and TRBJ2-3; possibly TRBD2 for D (6 bases). V was pared by 5 bases and J by 5 bases, with 15 bases between. This CDR3 region has 14 residues. Per germline, CDR1 SGHRS and CDR2 YFSETQ. The CDR3 protein is CASSSGGLQDTQYF. The CDR3 DNA is TGCGCCAGCAGTTCCGGGGGTTTGCAAGATACGCAGTATTTT.

Many counts were recorded for this clonotype. This chain joins TRBV29-1 and TRBJ2-3; D call uncertain. There are 15 residues in the CDR3. Germline loops: CDR1 SQVTM, CDR2 ANQGSEA. The ends were cut back, 5 bases at V and 0 bases at J, with 15 bases in the middle. CDR3 sequence (DNA): TGCAGCGTTCGCATCGCGGTGACTAGCACAGATACGCAGTATTTT. Translated: CSVRIAVTSTDTQYF.

This clonotype came up many times. The chain links TRBV27 to TRBJ2-2; no clear D gene. Germline values: CDR1 MNHEY, CDR2 SMNVEV (reference sequence). CDR3 length: 14 residues. V was cut by 5 bases and J by 1 base, with 8 bases left in between. This CDR3 is CASSPLLNTGELFF. CDR3 nucleotides: TGTGCCAGCAGTCCGTTACTGAACACCGGGGAGCTGTTTTTT.

This chain links TRBV20-1 with TRBJ2-3; a weak D match, TRBD1 (6 bases). CDR3 length: 14 amino acids. The V end lost 6 bases, the J end lost 4 bases, and 17 bases lay between the germline ends. Germline V gene data show CDR1 as DFQATT and CDR2 as SNEGSKA (reference sequence). CDR3 protein: CSATLDGGPDTQYF. The CDR3 DNA is TGCAGTGCAACGTTAGATGGGGGCCCAGATACGCAGTATTTT.